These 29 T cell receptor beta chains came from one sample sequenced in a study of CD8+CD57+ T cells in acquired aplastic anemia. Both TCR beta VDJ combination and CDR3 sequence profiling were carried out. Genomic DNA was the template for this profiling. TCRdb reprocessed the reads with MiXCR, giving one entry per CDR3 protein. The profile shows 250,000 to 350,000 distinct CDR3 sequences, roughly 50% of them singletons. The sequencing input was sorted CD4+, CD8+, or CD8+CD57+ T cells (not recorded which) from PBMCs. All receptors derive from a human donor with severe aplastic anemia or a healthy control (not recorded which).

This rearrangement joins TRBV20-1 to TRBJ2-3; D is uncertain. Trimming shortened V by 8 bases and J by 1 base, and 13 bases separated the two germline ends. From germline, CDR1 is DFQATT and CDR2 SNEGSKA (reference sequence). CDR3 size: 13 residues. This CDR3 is CSILPGGTDTQYF. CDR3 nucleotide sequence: TGCAGTATCTTGCCTGGGGGCACAGATACGCAGTATTTT.

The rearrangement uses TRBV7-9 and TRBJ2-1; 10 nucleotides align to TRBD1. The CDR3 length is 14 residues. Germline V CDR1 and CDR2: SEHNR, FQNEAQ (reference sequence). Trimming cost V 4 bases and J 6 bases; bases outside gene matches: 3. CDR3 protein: CASSSRDRGNEQFF. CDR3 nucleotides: TGTGCCAGCAGCTCCCGGGACAGGGGCAATGAGCAGTTCTTC. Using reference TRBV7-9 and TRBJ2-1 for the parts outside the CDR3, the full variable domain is DTGVSQNPRHKITKRGQNVTFRCDPISEHNRLYWYRQTLGQGPEFLTYFQNEAQLEKSRLLSDRFSAERPKGSFSTLEIQRTEQGDSAMYLCASSSRDRGNEQFFGPGTRLTVL.

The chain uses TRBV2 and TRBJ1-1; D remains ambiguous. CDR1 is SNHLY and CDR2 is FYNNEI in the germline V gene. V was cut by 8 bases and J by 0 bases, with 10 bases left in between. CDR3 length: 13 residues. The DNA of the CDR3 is TGTGCCAGCGATCAGTACATGAACACTGAAGCTTTCTTT. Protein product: CASDQYMNTEAFF.

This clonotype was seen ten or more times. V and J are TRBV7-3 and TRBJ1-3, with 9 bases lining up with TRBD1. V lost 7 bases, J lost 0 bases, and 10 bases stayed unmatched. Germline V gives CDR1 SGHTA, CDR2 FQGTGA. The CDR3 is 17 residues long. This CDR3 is CASNPGQGRNSGNTIYF. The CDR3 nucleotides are TGTGCCAGCAACCCGGGACAGGGAAGAAACTCTGGAAACACCATATATTTT. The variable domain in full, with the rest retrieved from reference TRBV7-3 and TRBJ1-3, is GAGVSQTPSNKVTEKGKYVELRCDPISGHTALYWYRQSLGQGPEFLIYFQGTGAADDSGLPNDRFFAVRPEGSVSTLKIQRTERGDSAVYLCASNPGQGRNSGNTIYFGEGSWLTVV.

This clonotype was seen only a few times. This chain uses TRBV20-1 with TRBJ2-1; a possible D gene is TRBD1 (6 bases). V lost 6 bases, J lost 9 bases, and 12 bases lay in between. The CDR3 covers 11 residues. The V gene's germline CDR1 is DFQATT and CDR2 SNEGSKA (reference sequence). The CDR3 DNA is TGCAGTGCGGCGGACAGCGGTGAGCAGTTCTTC. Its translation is CSAADSGEQFF.

The CDR3 loop reads CASQPRTGEETQYF. The DNA for the CDR3 is TGTGCCAGCCAGCCTCGGACAGGGGAAGAGACCCAGTACTTC. The chain couples TRBV7-9 to TRBJ2-5; 9 nucleotides match TRBD1. CDR1 and CDR2 from the germline V gene are SEHNR and FQNEAQ (reference sequence). The CDR3 length is 14 residues. The J segment lost 3 bases and the V segment lost 8 bases, leaving 7 bases of the junction unmatched.

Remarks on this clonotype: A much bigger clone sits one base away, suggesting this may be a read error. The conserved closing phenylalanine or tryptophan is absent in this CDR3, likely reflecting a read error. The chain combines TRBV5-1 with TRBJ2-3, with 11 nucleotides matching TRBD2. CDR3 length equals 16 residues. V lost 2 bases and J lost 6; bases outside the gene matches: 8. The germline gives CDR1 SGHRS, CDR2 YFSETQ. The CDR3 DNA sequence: TGCGCCAGCAGCTTTAGCGGGGGGGGTGTTAGGGATACGCAGTATTCT. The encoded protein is CASSFSGGGVRDTQYS.

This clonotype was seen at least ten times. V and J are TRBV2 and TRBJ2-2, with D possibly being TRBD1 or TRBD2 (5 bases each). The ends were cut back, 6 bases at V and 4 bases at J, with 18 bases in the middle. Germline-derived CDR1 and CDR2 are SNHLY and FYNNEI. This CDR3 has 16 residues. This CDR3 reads CASRGGQGRITGELFF. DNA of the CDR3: TGTGCCAGCAGAGGAGGTCAGGGCCGTATCACCGGGGAGCTGTTTTTT.

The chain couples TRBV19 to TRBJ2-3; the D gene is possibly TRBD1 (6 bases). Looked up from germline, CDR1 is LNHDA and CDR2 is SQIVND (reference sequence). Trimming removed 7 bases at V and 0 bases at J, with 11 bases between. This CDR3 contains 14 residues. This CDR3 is CASTAGASTDTQYF. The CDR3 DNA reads TGTGCCAGTACGGCAGGGGCTAGCACAGATACGCAGTATTTT.

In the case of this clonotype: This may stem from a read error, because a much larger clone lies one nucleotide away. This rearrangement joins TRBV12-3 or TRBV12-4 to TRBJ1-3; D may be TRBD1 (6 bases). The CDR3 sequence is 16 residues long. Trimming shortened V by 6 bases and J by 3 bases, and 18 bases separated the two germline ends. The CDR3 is CASSAAVDRSGNTIYF. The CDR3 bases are TGTGCCAGCAGCGCAGCTGTTGACAGGAGTGGAAACACCATATATTTT.

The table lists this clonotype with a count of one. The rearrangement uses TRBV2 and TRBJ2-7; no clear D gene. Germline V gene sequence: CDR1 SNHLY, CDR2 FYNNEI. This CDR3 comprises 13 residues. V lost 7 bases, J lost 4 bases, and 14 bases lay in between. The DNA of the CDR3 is TGTGCCAGCACTGAGCCTTTCGGTTACGAGCAGTACTTC. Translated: CASTEPFGYEQYF.

The CDR3 is CASSPKQFQETQYF. The DNA of the CDR3 is TGTGCCAGCAGCCCAAAGCAGTTCCAAGAGACCCAGTACTTC. The chain joins TRBV7-3 to TRBJ2-5; D not certain. The V gene lost 5 bases and the J gene lost 1 base, with 11 bases spanning the gap. Germline V gives CDR1 SGHTA, CDR2 FQGTGA. This CDR3 has 14 amino acids.

The CDR3 coding sequence is TGTGCCACCAGCAGTAGACAGGCCTCCTACGAGCAGTACTTC. Its protein product is CATSSRQASYEQYF. V and J are TRBV15 and TRBJ2-7; TRBD1 is a possible D gene (6 bases). The V gene's germline CDR1 is LNHNV and CDR2 YYDKDF (reference sequence). V gave up 3 bases and J gave up 0 bases, with 9 bases separating them. The CDR3 covers 14 residues.

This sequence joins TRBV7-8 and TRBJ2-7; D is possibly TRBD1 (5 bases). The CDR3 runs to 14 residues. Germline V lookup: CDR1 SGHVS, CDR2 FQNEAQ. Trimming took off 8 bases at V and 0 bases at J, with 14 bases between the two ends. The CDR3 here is CASGWGKSSYEQYF. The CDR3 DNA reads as TGTGCCAGCGGGTGGGGCAAGAGCTCCTACGAGCAGTACTTC.

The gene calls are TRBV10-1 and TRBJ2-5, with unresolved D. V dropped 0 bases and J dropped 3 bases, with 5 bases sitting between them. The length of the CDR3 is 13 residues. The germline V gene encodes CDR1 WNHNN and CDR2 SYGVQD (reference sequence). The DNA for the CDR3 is TGCGCCAGCAGTGAGTCGCAAAAAGAGACCCAGTACTTC. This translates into CASSESQKETQYF.

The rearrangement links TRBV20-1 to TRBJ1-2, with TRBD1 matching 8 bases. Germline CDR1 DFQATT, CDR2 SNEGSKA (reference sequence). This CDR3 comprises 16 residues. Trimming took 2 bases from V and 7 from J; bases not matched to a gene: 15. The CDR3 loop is CSARRDPGQEGSGYTF. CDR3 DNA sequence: TGCAGTGCTAGAAGGGACCCGGGACAGGAGGGAAGTGGCTACACCTTC.

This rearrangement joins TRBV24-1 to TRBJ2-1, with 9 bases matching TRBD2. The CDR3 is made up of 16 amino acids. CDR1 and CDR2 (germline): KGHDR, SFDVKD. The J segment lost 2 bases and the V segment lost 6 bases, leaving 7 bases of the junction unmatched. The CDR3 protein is CATSTPSGTPYNEQFF. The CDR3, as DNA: TGTGCCACCAGTACTCCTAGCGGGACACCCTACAATGAGCAGTTCTTC.

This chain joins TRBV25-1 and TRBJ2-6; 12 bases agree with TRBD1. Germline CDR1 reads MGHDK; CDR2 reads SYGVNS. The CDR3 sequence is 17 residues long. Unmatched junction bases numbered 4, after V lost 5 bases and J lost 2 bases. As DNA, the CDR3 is TGTGCCAGCAGTCCGGGACAGGGGGCTCCTGGGGCCAACGTCCTGACTTTC. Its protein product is CASSPGQGAPGANVLTF.

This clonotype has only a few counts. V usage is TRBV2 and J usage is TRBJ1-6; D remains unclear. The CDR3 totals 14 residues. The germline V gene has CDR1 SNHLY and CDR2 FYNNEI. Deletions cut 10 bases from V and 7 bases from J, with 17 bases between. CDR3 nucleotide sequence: TGTGCCAAGAGACTGTTGGTTGGGAATTCACCCCTCCACTTT. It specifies CAKRLLVGNSPLHF.

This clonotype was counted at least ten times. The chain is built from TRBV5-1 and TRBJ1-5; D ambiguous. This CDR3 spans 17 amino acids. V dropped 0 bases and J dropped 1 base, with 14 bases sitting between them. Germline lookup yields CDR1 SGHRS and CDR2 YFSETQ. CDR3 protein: CASSLGLRTSSNQPQHF. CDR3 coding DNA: TGCGCCAGCAGCTTGGGCCTGAGGACGTCCAGCAATCAGCCCCAGCATTTT.

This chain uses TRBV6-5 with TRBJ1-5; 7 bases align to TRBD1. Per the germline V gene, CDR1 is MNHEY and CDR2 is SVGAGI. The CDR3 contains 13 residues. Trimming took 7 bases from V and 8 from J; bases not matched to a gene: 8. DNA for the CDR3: TGTGCCAGCACCTACAGGGGACTCGAGCCCCAGCATTTT. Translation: CASTYRGLEPQHF.

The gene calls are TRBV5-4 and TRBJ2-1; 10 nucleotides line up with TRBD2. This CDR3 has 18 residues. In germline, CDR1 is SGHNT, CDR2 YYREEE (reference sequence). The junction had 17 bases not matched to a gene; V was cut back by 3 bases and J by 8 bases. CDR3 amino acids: CASSSGSILAGIYHEQFF. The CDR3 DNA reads TGTGCCAGCAGCTCGGGCTCCATACTAGCGGGAATTTACCATGAGCAGTTCTTC.

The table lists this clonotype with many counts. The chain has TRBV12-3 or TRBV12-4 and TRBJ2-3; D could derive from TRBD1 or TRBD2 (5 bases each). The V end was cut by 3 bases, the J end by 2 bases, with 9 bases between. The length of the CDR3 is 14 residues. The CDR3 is CASSFEGFTDTQYF. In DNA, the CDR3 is TGTGCCAGCAGTTTTGAGGGGTTCACAGATACGCAGTATTTT.

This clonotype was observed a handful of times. The CDR3 DNA reads as TGTGCCACCACCAGGGCCCCCACAGAGCAGTACTTC. This sequence encodes CATTRAPTEQYF. The chain employs TRBV6-6 and TRBJ2-7; possibly TRBD1 for D (5 bases). Germline V gene sequence: CDR1 MNHNY, CDR2 SVGAGI (reference sequence). The CDR3 runs 12 residues. Trimming took 10 bases from V and 7 from J, leaving 17 bases between them.

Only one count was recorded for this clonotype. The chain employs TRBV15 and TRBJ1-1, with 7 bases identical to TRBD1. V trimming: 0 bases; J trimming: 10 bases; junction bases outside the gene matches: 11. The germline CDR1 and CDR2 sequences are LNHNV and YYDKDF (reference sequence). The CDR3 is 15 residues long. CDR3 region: CATSRDGDRLRGAFF. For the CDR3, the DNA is TGTGCCACCAGCAGAGATGGGGACAGATTAAGGGGAGCTTTCTTT.

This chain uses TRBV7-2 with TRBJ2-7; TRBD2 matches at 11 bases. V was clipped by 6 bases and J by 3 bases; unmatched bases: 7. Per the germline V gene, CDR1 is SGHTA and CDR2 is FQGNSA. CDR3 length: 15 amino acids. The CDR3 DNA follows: TGTGCCAGCAGTCACGGGACTAGCGGCCACTACGAGCAGTACTTC. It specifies CASSHGTSGHYEQYF.

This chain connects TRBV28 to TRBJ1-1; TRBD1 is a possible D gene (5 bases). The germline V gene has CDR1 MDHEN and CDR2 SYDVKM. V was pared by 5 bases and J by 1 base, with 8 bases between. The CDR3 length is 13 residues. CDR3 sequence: CASSGDPNTEAFF. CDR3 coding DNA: TGTGCCAGCAGTGGGGACCCGAACACTGAAGCTTTCTTT.

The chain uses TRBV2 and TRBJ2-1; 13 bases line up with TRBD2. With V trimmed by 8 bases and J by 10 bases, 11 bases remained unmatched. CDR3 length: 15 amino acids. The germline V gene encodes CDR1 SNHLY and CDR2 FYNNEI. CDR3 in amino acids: CASWGVLAGGLEQFF. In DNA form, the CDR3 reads TGTGCCAGCTGGGGGGTACTAGCGGGGGGGCTGGAGCAGTTCTTC.

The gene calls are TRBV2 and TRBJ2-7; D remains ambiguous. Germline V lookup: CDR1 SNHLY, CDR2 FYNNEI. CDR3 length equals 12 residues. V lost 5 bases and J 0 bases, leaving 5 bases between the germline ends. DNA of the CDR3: TGTGCCAGCAGTCGGAGCTCCTACGAGCAGTACTTC. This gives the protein CASSRSSYEQYF.